These T cell receptor beta chains were read from a single sample in a study of T-cell reconstitution after alpha-beta-depleted transplantation in children. TCRdb processed the PCR reads anew with MiXCR; each CDR3 protein has one entry. This table has about 640,000 distinct CDR3 sequences, 13% appearing once. The sample was PBMCs, mostly from graft donor cells, taken 360 days after TCRalphabeta/CD19-depleted stem cell transplant. These receptors were taken from a male patient under 18 who had a stem cell transplant for acute myeloid leukemia, so the T cells may come from the graft donor. Both conserved end residues are part of each CDR3. Fields, in order: J gene, clone size, D gene, V gene, CDR3 protein, CDR3 DNA. The D gene is left open where the match is weak. Clone size appears in some rows only: once, few, many, or a class for an expanded clone.

TRBJ2-2,NA,TRBD1,TRBV20-1,CSARALLGTAFGELFF,TGCAGTGCTAGAGCCCTTCTCGGGACAGCTTTCGGGGAGCTGTTTTTT
TRBJ2-1,many,NA,TRBV28,CASSLLLSNEQFF,TGTGCCAGCAGTTTATTGCTGAGCAATGAGCAGTTCTTC
TRBJ2-1,many,TRBD1,TRBV5-1,CASRRDRVTYNEQFF,TGCGCCAGCAGACGGGACAGGGTTACCTACAATGAGCAGTTCTTC
TRBJ1-4,few,NA,TRBV6-6,CASRWVSEKLFF,TGTGCCAGTCGATGGGTTTCTGAAAAACTGTTTTTT
TRBJ1-2,NA,TRBD1,TRBV5-1,CASSLVGTGSYGYTF,TGCGCCAGCAGCTTGGTGGGGACAGGGTCCTATGGCTACACCTTC
TRBJ2-3,NA,NA,TRBV27,CASSLQGRISTDTQYF,TGTGCCAGCAGTTTACAGGGAAGGATTAGCACAGATACGCAGTATTTT
TRBJ2-7,NA,TRBD2,TRBV12-3/TRBV12-4,CASRTSGSVEQYF,TGTGCCAGCAGGACTAGCGGGAGTGTCGAGCAGTACTTC
TRBJ2-1,NA,NA,TRBV20-1,CSARAGLLNEQFF,TGCAGTGCTAGGGCCGGACTTCTCAATGAGCAGTTCTTC
TRBJ2-1,few,NA,TRBV5-6,CASSLVQASYNEQFF,TGTGCCAGCAGCTTGGTACAGGCTTCCTACAATGAGCAGTTCTTC
TRBJ2-6,few,NA,TRBV27,CASSYFQGISGANVLTF,TGTGCCAGCAGTTATTTCCAGGGGATCTCTGGGGCCAACGTCCTGACTTTC
TRBJ2-1,few,NA,TRBV4-3,CASSQDIRGEQFF,TGCGCCAGCAGCCAAGACATCCGGGGAGAGCAGTTCTTC
TRBJ2-7,NA,NA,TRBV4-3,CASSHHGSGSTYEQYF,TGCGCCAGCAGCCACCATGGGTCCGGGAGTACTTACGAGCAGTACTTC
TRBJ2-7,few,NA,TRBV7-9,CASSVALINEQYF,TGTGCCAGCAGCGTAGCTCTAATTAACGAGCAGTACTTC
TRBJ2-1,NA,NA,TRBV14,CASSQVRRSNSYNEQFF,TGTGCCAGCAGCCAAGTCCGAAGATCGAACTCCTACAATGAGCAGTTCTTC
TRBJ1-1,NA,NA,TRBV28,CASSGIKSNTEAFF,TGTGCCAGCAGCGGGATCAAGTCTAACACTGAAGCTTTCTTT
TRBJ1-2,NA,TRBD1,TRBV27,CASSWDSFRGGYTF,TGTGCCAGCAGTTGGGACAGTTTTCGAGGGGGCTACACCTTC
TRBJ2-7,NA,TRBD1,TRBV27,CASSFRTGTGGNEQYF,TGTGCCAGCAGTTTTCGAACCGGGACAGGGGGAAACGAGCAGTACTTC
TRBJ1-2,few,TRBD1,TRBV6-1,CASSRATGEYGYTF,TGTGCCAGCAGCCGCGCCACAGGGGAGTATGGCTACACCTTC
TRBJ2-2,NA,TRBD2,TRBV20-1,CSAGRTSGSLGTGELFF,TGCAGTGCCGGTCGGACTAGCGGGAGTTTAGGGACCGGGGAGCTGTTTTTT
TRBJ2-1,NA,NA,TRBV14,CASSQSTATRAQFF,TGTGCCAGCAGCCAGTCAACTGCCACAAGGGCGCAGTTCTTC
TRBJ2-7,many,TRBD1,TRBV7-3,CASSLNGQGRSSYEQYF,TGTGCCAGCTCCTTAAACGGACAGGGGAGGAGTTCCTACGAGCAGTACTTC
TRBJ2-6,NA,NA,TRBV12-3/TRBV12-4,CTCSLGRGGTLSGANVLTF,TGTACCTGCAGTTTAGGGAGAGGGGGGACTCTTAGCGGGGCCAACGTCCTGACTTTC
TRBJ2-1,NA,TRBD2,TRBV20-1,CSAGRLAGDNWYNEQFF,TGCAGTGCTGGCAGACTAGCGGGAGATAATTGGTACAATGAGCAGTTCTTC
TRBJ1-1,NA,NA,TRBV15,CATSWGAPMNTEAFF,TGTGCCACCAGCTGGGGGGCCCCGATGAACACTGAAGCTTTCTTT
TRBJ2-2,NA,NA,TRBV9,CASSPLSGGGELFF,TGTGCCAGCAGCCCTCTTTCCGGGGGCGGGGAGCTGTTTTTT
TRBJ2-5,NA,TRBD2,TRBV25-1,CASSSQRAGGKETQYF,TGTGCCAGCAGTTCACAGAGAGCCGGGGGGAAGGAGACCCAGTACTTC
TRBJ2-7,few,TRBD2,TRBV13,CASSPGLARYEQYF,TGTGCCAGCAGCCCCGGACTAGCGAGGTACGAGCAGTACTTC
TRBJ2-2,few,NA,TRBV24-1,CATSEGVWTGELFF,TGTGCCACCAGTGAGGGGGTATGGACCGGGGAGCTGTTTTTT
TRBJ2-1,many,NA,TRBV29-1,CSVAGDRSYNEQFF,TGCAGCGTCGCAGGGGACCGCTCCTACAATGAGCAGTTCTTC
TRBJ2-1,many,TRBD2,TRBV20-1,CSARARGLPYNEQFF,TGCAGTGCTAGAGCGCGGGGACTACCCTACAATGAGCAGTTCTTC
TRBJ2-4,many,NA,TRBV6-2/TRBV6-3,CASSYGTGFRTSVNIQYF,TGTGCCAGCAGTTACGGGACAGGGTTCCGGACTAGCGTGAACATTCAGTACTTC
TRBJ2-1,NA,NA,TRBV20-1,CSARGLLAQSSYNEQFF,TGCAGTGCTAGAGGCCTTCTAGCGCAGAGCTCCTACAATGAGCAGTTCTTC